The 2 T cell receptor beta chains below were found in one sample sequenced in a study of preoperative IRX-2 immunotherapy in early breast cancer. Data came from immunoSEQ multiplex PCR; TCRdb stores just in-frame clones and leaves some out. The sample shows 1,000 to 1,200 clones, roughly four fifths of them seen only once. The sample's treatment: preoperative locoregional IRX-2 cytokine immunotherapy. Sequenced here: tumor tissue, sampled before IRX-2 immunotherapy. The receptors here all came from a human donor with breast cancer.

The rearrangement uses TRBV6-8 and TRBJ2-7, with TRBD2 matching over 11 bases. Trimming at V came to 6 bases and at J to 4 bases, leaving 17 bases not matched to a gene. From germline, CDR1 is MNHGY and CDR2 SAAAGT. The CDR3 sequence is 18 residues long. CDR3 bases: TGTGCCAGCAGCCGCGCCATACTACCGACTAGCGGGGTATACGAGCAGTACTTC. This codes for CASSRAILPTSGVYEQYF.

V and J are TRBV11-3 and TRBJ1-4, with a possible D match to TRBD1 (5 bases). Trimming cost V 2 bases and J 8 bases, with 12 bases left between them. This CDR3 contains 14 residues. Germline CDR1 and CDR2: SGHNT and YENEEA. The CDR3: CASSLWGGEEKLFF. The CDR3 DNA follows: TGTGCCAGCAGCTTATGGGGAGGGGAGGAAAAACTGTTTTTT.